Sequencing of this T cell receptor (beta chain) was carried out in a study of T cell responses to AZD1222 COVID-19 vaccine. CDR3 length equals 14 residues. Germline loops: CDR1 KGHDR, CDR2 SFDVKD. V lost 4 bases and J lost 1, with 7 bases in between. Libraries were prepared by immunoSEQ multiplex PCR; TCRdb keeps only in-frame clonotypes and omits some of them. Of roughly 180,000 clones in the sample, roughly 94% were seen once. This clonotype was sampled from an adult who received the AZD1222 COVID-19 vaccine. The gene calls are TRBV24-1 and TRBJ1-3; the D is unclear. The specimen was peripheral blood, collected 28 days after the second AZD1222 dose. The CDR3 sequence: CATSEGSSGNTIYF. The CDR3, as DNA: TGTGCCACCAGTGAGGGCAGTTCTGGAAACACCATATATTTT.